One sample yielded the 20 T cell receptor beta chains listed below, sequenced in a study of T cells after yellow fever vaccination (dated by TCRdb to the late 2010s). In the paper's terms, the treatment or condition label means: live attenuated yellow fever vaccine strain. The method behind the library was 5' RACE. The sequencer was an Illumina HiSeq 2500. TCRdb took the public reads, trimmed them with fastp at Q25, ran MiXCR for clone calling and kept in-frame beta chains. Rows are combined by CDR3 protein, so each entry shows the most common genes and DNA. Recorded for this sample are roughly 310,000 distinct CDR3 sequences; 8% to 10% of them occurred a single time. The biggest ten clones account for more than 15% of the sample. Specimen: PBMCs, collected on the day of the first yellow fever vaccination. These receptors were taken from a man aged 18 to 35 who received the YFV17D yellow fever vaccine.

Concerning this clonotype: Germline is not matched at one junction end, which may reflect a read error. The V and J genes are TRBV7-2 and TRBJ2-3; 13 nucleotides match TRBD2. The CDR3 is made up of 17 amino acids. The germline gives CDR1 SGHTA, CDR2 FQGNSA. CDR3 loop: CASSIAGLAGPTDTQYF. Written as DNA, the CDR3 is TGTGCCAGCAGCATAGCGGGACTAGCGGGACCCACAGATACGCAGTATTTT. The complete variable domain, with remaining parts taken from reference TRBV7-2 and TRBJ2-3, reads GAGVSQSPSNKVTEKGKDVELRCDPISGHTALYWYRQSLGQGLEFLIYFQGNSAPDKSGLPSDRFSAERTGGSVSTLTIQRTQQEDSAVYLCASSIAGLAGPTDTQYFGPGTRLTVL.

On this clonotype: Germline and junction disagree at one end, which may indicate a read error. J is TRBJ2-5 and V is TRBV7-7; weak D call: TRBD2 (5 bases). Germline V gives CDR1 SSHAT, CDR2 FNYEAQ (reference sequence). There are 16 residues in the CDR3. The CDR3 sequence is CASSLARFEGVETQYF. CDR3 DNA: TGTGCTAGCAGCTTAGCGCGGTTCGAGGGAGTTGAGACCCAGTACTTC.

The gene calls are TRBV6-2 or TRBV6-3 and TRBJ1-6; TRBD1 matches at 10 bases. Germline V gene lookup returns CDR1 MNHEY and CDR2 SVGEGT. The CDR3 is 16 amino acids. The J segment lost 8 bases and the V segment lost 5 bases, leaving 9 bases of the junction unmatched. The CDR3 coding sequence is TGTGCCAGCAGTCAACGACAGGGGGCAATTGATTCACCCCTCCACTTT. It codes for CASSQRQGAIDSPLHF.

This clonotype was detected many times. The chain has TRBV4-1 and TRBJ2-7, with 9 bases matching TRBD2. The trim removed 0 bases at V and 7 bases at J, leaving 7 bases unmatched. CDR1 is MGHRA, CDR2 YSYEKL, per germline. This CDR3 spans 15 amino acids. CDR3 loop: CASSQDPLAGREQYV. In DNA, the CDR3 is TGCGCCAGCAGCCAAGATCCCCTAGCGGGGCGGGAGCAGTACGTC.

There are many counts of this clonotype. The chain carries TRBV6-5 and TRBJ2-7; D is ambiguous. This CDR3 contains 14 residues. Looked up from germline, CDR1 is MNHEY and CDR2 is SVGAGI. Between the trimmed V and J ends, which lost 0 bases and 4 bases, there was a span of 10 bases. The chain's CDR3 is CASSYSMPTYEQYV. CDR3 coding DNA: TGTGCCAGCAGTTACTCGATGCCTACTTACGAGCAGTACGTC.

The genes are TRBV5-1 and TRBJ1-1, with 10 bases fitting TRBD1. Per the germline V gene, CDR1 is SGHRS and CDR2 is YFSETQ. With 5 bases clipped from V and 1 base from J, the junction kept 8 bases outside the gene matches. The CDR3 is 16 amino acids. The CDR3 DNA sequence: TGCGCCAGCAGATGGGGACAGGGGAGGGGGAACACTGAAGCTTTCTTT. This codes for CASRWGQGRGNTEAFF.

The chain combines TRBV5-1 with TRBJ2-1, with D maybe TRBD2 (6 bases). Per the germline V gene, CDR1 is SGHRS and CDR2 is YFSETQ. The CDR3 is 14 amino acids. V was clipped by 4 bases and J by 5 bases, with 13 bases between them. The CDR3 sequence: CASSPLATNNEQFF. The CDR3 coding sequence is TGCGCCAGCAGCCCCCTAGCGACGAACAATGAGCAGTTCTTC.

This clonotype showed up many times. The V and J genes are TRBV2 and TRBJ2-5, with 11 bases identical to TRBD2. Trimming took 6 bases from V and 8 from J; bases not matched to a gene: 8. The CDR3 consists of 14 residues. Germline CDR1 is SNHLY and CDR2 is FYNNEI. CDR3 DNA: TGTGCCAGCAGCCGACTAGCGGGGCCGGGCACCCAGTACTTC. Its protein is CASSRLAGPGTQYF.

The rearrangement joins TRBV6-5 to TRBJ1-1; no firm D call. Between the trimmed V and J ends, which lost 2 bases and 5 bases, there was a span of 6 bases. Germline CDR1 is MNHEY and CDR2 is SVGAGI. This CDR3 has 12 residues. The CDR3 DNA reads as TGTGCCAGCAGTTACGGGCCGACTGAAGCTTTCTTT. It codes for CASSYGPTEAFF.

This clonotype was counted a few times. This chain connects TRBV6-2 or TRBV6-3 to TRBJ1-1; no clear D. Trimming shortened V by 7 bases and J by 1 base, and 10 bases separated the two germline ends. The germline V gene has CDR1 MNHEY and CDR2 SVGEGT. This CDR3 comprises 13 residues. CDR3 nucleotides: TGTGCCAGCATAAAGCGGACGAACACTGAAGCTTTCTTT. Translation: CASIKRTNTEAFF.

This clonotype has at least ten counts. The V and J genes are TRBV7-9 and TRBJ2-5; no firm D call. Germline assignment: CDR1 SEHNR and CDR2 FQNEAQ (reference sequence). This CDR3 comprises 14 residues. V gave up 3 bases and J gave up 4 bases, with 12 bases separating them. The DNA for the CDR3 is TGTGCCAGCAGCTTCCTGGCTCCGATAGAGACCCAGTACTTC. This gives the protein CASSFLAPIETQYF.

The chain recombines TRBV19 with TRBJ1-5; D is unclear. Trimming left V 3 bases short and J 5 bases short, with 17 bases between. This CDR3 has 16 residues. Per germline, CDR1 LNHDA and CDR2 SQIVND (reference sequence). In nucleotides, the CDR3 is TGTGCCAGTAGTATGGGCGGGCAGGTATTTTATCAGCCCCAGCATTTT. It encodes CASSMGGQVFYQPQHF.

The table lists this clonotype with a few counts. This chain uses TRBV28 with TRBJ1-5; 8 bases are a match to TRBD1. From germline, CDR1 is MDHEN and CDR2 SYDVKM. The CDR3 runs 16 residues. The junction had 12 bases not matched to a gene; V was cut back by 7 bases and J by 4 bases. CDR3 sequence reads: CASTWGTGVMNQPQHF. The CDR3 bases are TGTGCCAGCACCTGGGGGACAGGAGTAATGAATCAGCCCCAGCATTTT.

In this sample, this clonotype turned up a few times. CDR3 protein: CASSVAAGGTEQFF. CDR3 bases: TGTGCCAGCAGCGTAGCAGCGGGGGGGACTGAGCAGTTCTTC. The chain couples TRBV9 to TRBJ2-1; 10 bases agree with TRBD2. The CDR3 consists of 14 residues. V was pared by 0 bases and J by 9 bases, with 3 bases of the junction left unmatched. CDR1 and CDR2 (germline): SGDLS, YYNGEE.

The sample holds a few counts of this clonotype. The chain is built from TRBV4-2 and TRBJ1-4; D not resolved. The germline CDR1 and CDR2 sequences are LGHNA and YNFKEQ. V lost 4 bases, J lost 3 bases, and 12 bases lay in between. The CDR3 is 15 amino acids. This chain's CDR3 is CASSPPGPPNEKLFF. The CDR3 DNA follows: TGTGCCAGCAGCCCTCCGGGTCCTCCTAATGAAAAACTGTTTTTT.

The chain combines TRBV5-1 with TRBJ1-1, with unresolved D. The CDR3 totals 15 residues. Trimming stripped 4 bases from V and 1 base from J, with 14 bases between. Germline lookup yields CDR1 SGHRS and CDR2 YFSETQ. As DNA, the CDR3 is TGCGCCAGCAGCCACGCCGGGCAGACGAACACTGAAGCTTTCTTT. This encodes CASSHAGQTNTEAFF. Full variable domain (remainder filled in from reference TRBV5-1 and TRBJ1-1): KAGVTQTPRYLIKTRGQQVTLSCSPISGHRSVSWYQQTPGQGLQFLFEYFSETQRNKGNFPGRFSGRQFSNSRSEMNVSTLELGDSALYLCASSHAGQTNTEAFFGQGTRLTVV.

This clonotype was picked up one time. The chain uses TRBV5-1 and TRBJ1-2; tentatively, D is TRBD1 (5 bases). The CDR3 is 16 residues long. Germline CDR1 is SGHRS and CDR2 is YFSETQ. Trimming removed 0 bases at V and 4 bases at J, with 16 bases between. The CDR3 DNA is TGCGCCAGCAGCTTGGAATTGGGGGAGGGATTCTATGGCTACACCTTC. This sequence encodes CASSLELGEGFYGYTF.

CDR3 protein: CASSQEGQGTNQPQHF. In DNA, the CDR3 is TGTGCCAGCAGCCAAGAGGGACAGGGGACGAATCAGCCCCAGCATTTT. The chain couples TRBV4-2 to TRBJ1-5, with 10 positions matching TRBD1. After removal of 0 bases from V and 4 bases from J, the junction contained 3 bases not matched to a gene. The CDR3 covers 16 residues. Germline CDR1 LGHNA, CDR2 YNFKEQ.

The sample holds many counts of this clonotype. The chain carries TRBV27 and TRBJ1-5; 11 bases match TRBD1. Germline CDR1 reads MNHEY; CDR2 reads SMNVEV (reference sequence). V gave up 4 bases and J gave up 7 bases; unmatched junction bases: 6. The CDR3 totals 15 residues. CDR3 protein: CASSSGTGGKQPQHF. For the CDR3, the DNA is TGTGCCAGCAGTTCCGGGACAGGGGGAAAGCAGCCCCAGCATTTT.

This clonotype was seen a few times. The chain links TRBV4-2 to TRBJ2-2, with 11 bases aligning to TRBD2. Germline loops: CDR1 LGHNA, CDR2 YNFKEQ. This CDR3 spans 17 amino acids. The V gene end was trimmed by 4 bases and the J gene end by 2 bases; junction bases not matched to a gene: 6. The DNA of the CDR3 is TGTGCCAGCAGCCGGTCAGGGACTAGCGGCAACACCGGGGAGCTGTTTTTT. Protein product: CASSRSGTSGNTGELFF.